The following is a T cell receptor beta chain sequence with its context. Unmatched junction bases numbered 18, after V lost 5 bases and J lost 0 bases. CDR1 SEHNR and CDR2 FQNEAQ come from the germline V gene (reference sequence). This CDR3 is built from 19 residues. The data originate from a study of cytomegalovirus exposure and HLA in healthy donors. The study ran its PCR with 60 Vbeta and 13 Jbeta primers. Libraries were prepared by immunoSEQ multiplex PCR; TCRdb keeps only in-frame clonotypes and omits some of them. Seen in this sample are roughly 120,000 clones; the ten most common clones hold roughly 2.5%.

The sequence was obtained from a man aged 25 to 45 in good health and CMV-seronegative. The chain carries TRBV7-9 and TRBJ1-1; 7 nucleotides match TRBD1. The sequencing sample was made of PBMCs. This chain's CDR3 is CASSLYRGPGTKMNTEAFF. In DNA form, the CDR3 reads TGTGCCAGCAGCCTTTATAGGGGGCCTGGGACAAAAATGAACACTGAAGCTTTCTTT. The full variable domain, completed using reference TRBV7-9 and TRBJ1-1, is DTGVSQNPRHKITKRGQNVTFRCDPISEHNRLYWYRQTLGQGPEFLTYFQNEAQLEKSRLLSDRFSAERPKGSFSTLEIQRTEQGDSAMYLCASSLYRGPGTKMNTEAFFGQGTRLTVV.